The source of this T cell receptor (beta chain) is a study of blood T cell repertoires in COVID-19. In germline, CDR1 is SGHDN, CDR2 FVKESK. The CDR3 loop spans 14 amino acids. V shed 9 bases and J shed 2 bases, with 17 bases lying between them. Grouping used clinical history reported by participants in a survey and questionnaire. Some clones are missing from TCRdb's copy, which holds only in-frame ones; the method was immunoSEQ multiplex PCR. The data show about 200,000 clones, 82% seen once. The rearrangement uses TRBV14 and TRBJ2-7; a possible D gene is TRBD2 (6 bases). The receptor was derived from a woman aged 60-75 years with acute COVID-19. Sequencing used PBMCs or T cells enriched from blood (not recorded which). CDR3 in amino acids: CARNGGIQPYEQYF. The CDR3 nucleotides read TGTGCCAGAAATGGGGGGATACAACCCTACGAGCAGTACTTC.